This T cell receptor (beta chain) was recorded in a study of siplizumab effects on memory and regulatory T cells. Germline V gene sequence: CDR1 SNHLY, CDR2 FYNNEI. V shed 10 bases and J shed 3 bases, with 18 bases lying between them. CDR3 length: 14 residues. Study-level results: Roughly 80-97% of proliferating CD4+ or CD8+ clones defied assignment to a naive or memory phenotype. Naive T cells seemed more diverse than memory cells and seemed major alloresponse contributors.

Profiling relied on immunoSEQ multiplex PCR, and the TCRdb table lists in-frame clones only, not all of them. The sample holds roughly 120,000 clones, about 94% seen once. The count of this clone is one. Its antigen is unknown. The clonotype comes from a human donor in good health. This chain uses TRBV2 with TRBJ1-2, with D possibly matching TRBD1 (6 bases). The specimen was non-Treg CD4+ T cells sorted from blood. CDR3 sequence (DNA): TGTGCCACCACGCGGGGGGGCCGCGACTATGGCTACACCTTC. Protein sequence: CATTRGGRDYGYTF.